This TCR beta chain is drawn from a study of blood T cell repertoires in COVID-19. Study-wide background: From the United States, Italy and Spain came samples of acute and convalescent COVID-19. T cells, B-cell-depleted T cells, or PBMCs provided the cDNA or gDNA that served as material.

The CDR3 covers 15 residues. Germline-derived CDR1 and CDR2 are KGHSH and LQKENI. Trimming stripped 6 bases from V and 0 bases from J, with 14 bases between. Details on this clone: The identical CDR3 is also encoded by other nucleotide sequences in the sample.

Authors' analysis steps: Estimation of nucleated cell counts relied on the amplification of reference gene primers. Measured with immunoSEQ multiplex PCR; TCRdb has only the in-frame clones, and not every one. The V and J calls and clone size come from that table; D and trimming were worked out from the DNA. Found here are some 380,000 clones, roughly four fifths of them singletons; the top ten hold around 1.1%. This receptor was taken from a human donor with acute or convalescent COVID-19. The donor label of this sample is uncertain. The chain recombines TRBV18 with TRBJ1-1; D might be TRBD1 (6 bases). The sequencing sample was made of peripheral blood. The CDR3 protein is CASSRTTGMNTEAFF. CDR3 sequence (DNA): TGTGCCAGCTCTCGAACAACAGGGATGAACACTGAAGCTTTCTTT.